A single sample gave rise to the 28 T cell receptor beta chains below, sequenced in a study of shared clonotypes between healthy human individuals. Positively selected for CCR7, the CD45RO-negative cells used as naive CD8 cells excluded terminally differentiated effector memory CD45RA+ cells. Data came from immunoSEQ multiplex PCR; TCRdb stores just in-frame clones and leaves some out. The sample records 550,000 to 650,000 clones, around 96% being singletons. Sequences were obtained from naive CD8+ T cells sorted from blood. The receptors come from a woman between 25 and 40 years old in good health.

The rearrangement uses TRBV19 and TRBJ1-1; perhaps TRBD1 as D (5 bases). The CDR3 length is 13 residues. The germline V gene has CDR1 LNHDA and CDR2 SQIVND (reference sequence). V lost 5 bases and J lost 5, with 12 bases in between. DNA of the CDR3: TGTGCCAGTAGTTCTTGGGGGGGGACTGAAGCTTTCTTT. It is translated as CASSSWGGTEAFF.

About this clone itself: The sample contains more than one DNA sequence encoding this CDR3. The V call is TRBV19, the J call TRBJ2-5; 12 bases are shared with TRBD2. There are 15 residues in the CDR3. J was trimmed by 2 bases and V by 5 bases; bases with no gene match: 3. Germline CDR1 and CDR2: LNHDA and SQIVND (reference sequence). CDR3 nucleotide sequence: TGTGCCAGTAGTGCCGGACTAGCGGGACAAGAGACCCAGTACTTC. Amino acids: CASSAGLAGQETQYF.

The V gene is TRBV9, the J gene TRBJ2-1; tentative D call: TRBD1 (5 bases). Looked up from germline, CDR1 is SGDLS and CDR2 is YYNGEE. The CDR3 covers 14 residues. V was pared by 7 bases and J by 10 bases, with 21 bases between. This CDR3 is CASSIFDSLQEQFF. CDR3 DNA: TGTGCCAGCTCCATCTTTGACAGCCTGCAGGAGCAGTTCTTC.

For the CDR3, the DNA is TGTGCCAGCAGCTTGGGGCGGGGTGGCCACGAGCAGTACTTC. It specifies CASSLGRGGHEQYF. V usage is TRBV5-5 and J usage is TRBJ2-7, with D tentatively TRBD2 (6 bases). V was clipped by 0 bases and J by 5 bases, with 12 bases between them. The CDR3 consists of 14 residues. Germline assignment: CDR1 SGHKS and CDR2 YYEKEE (reference sequence).

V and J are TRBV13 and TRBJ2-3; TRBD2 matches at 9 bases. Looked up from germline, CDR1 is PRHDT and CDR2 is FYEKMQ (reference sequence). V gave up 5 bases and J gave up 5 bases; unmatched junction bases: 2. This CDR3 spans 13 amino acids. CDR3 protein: CASSAGGEDTQYF. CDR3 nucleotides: TGTGCCAGCAGCGCGGGGGGGGAAGATACGCAGTATTTT. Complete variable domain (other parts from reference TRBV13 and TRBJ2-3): AAGVIQSPRHLIKEKRETATLKCYPIPRHDTVYWYQQGPGQDPQFLISFYEKMQSDKGSIPDRFSAQQFSDYHSELNMSSLELGDSALYFCASSAGGEDTQYFGPGTRLTVL.

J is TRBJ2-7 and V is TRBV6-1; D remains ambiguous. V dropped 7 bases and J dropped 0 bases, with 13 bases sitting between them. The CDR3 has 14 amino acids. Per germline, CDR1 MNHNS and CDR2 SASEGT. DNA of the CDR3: TGTGCCAGCACCCCAAGCAAATACTCCTACGAGCAGTACTTC. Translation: CASTPSKYSYEQYF.

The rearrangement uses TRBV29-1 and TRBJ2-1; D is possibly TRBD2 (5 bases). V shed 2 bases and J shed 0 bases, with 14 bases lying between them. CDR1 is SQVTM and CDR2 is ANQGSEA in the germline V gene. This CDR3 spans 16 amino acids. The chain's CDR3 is CSVEWPGSGSYNEQFF. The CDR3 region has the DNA TGCAGCGTTGAATGGCCGGGATCGGGCTCCTACAATGAGCAGTTCTTC.

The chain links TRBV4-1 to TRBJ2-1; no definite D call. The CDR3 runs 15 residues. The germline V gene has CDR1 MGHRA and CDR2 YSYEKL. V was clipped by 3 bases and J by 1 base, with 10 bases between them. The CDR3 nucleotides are TGCGCCAGCAGCCACGATGGGAATTCCTACAATGAGCAGTTCTTC. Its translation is CASSHDGNSYNEQFF.

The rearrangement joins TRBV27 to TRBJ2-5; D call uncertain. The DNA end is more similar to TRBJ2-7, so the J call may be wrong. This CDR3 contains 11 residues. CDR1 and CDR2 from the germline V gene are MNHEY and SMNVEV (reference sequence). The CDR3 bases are TGTGCCAGCAGAGGCAGCTACGAGCAGTACTTC. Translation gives CASRGSYEQYF.

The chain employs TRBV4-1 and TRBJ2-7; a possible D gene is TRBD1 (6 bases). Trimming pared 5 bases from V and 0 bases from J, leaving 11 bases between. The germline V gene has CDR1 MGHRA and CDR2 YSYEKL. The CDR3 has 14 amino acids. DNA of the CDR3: TGCGCCAGCAGCACTGGACAGAGCTCCTACGAGCAGTACTTC. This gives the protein CASSTGQSSYEQYF.

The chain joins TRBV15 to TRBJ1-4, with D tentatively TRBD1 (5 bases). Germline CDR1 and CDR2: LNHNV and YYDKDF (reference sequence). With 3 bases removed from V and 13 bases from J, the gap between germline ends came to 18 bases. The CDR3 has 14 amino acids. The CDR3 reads CATSRTGRPLGLFF. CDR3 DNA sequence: TGTGCCACCAGCAGGACGGGACGGCCTCTAGGACTGTTTTTT.

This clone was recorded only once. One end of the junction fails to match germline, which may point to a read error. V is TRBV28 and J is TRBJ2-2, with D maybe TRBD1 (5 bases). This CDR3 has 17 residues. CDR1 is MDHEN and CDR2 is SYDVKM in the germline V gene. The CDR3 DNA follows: TGTGCCAGCAGTCCCCCCATAGACAGTGGATCCACCCGGGAGCTGTTTTTT. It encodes CASSPPIDSGSTRELFF.

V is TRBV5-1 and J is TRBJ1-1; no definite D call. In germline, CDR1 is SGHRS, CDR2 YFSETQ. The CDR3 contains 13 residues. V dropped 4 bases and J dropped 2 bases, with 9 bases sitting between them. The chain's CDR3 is CASSGIHNTEAFF. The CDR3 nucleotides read TGCGCCAGCAGCGGGATACACAACACTGAAGCTTTCTTT.

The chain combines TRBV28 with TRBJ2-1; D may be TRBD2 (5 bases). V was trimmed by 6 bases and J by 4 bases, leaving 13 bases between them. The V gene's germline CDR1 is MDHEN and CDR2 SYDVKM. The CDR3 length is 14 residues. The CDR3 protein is CASRDGLDYNEQFF. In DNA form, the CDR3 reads TGTGCCAGCAGAGACGGACTTGATTACAATGAGCAGTTCTTC.

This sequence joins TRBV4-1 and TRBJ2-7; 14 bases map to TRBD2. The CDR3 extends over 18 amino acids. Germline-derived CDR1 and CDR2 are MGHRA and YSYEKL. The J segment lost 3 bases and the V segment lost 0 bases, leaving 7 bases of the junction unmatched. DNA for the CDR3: TGCGCCAGCAGCCAAGAGGGACTAGCGGGAGCCATGGTCTACGAGCAGTACTTC. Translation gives CASSQEGLAGAMVYEQYF.

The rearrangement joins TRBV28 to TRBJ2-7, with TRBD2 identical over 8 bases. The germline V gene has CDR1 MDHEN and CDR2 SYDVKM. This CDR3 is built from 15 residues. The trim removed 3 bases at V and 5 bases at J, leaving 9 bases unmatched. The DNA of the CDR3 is TGTGCCAGCAGTTTCCCCCCAGCGGGAGTGGACGAGCAGTACTTC. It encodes CASSFPPAGVDEQYF.

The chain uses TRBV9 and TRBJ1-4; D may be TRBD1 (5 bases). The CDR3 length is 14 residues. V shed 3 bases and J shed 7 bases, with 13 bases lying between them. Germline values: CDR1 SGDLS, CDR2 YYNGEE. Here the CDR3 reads CASSGRESGEKLFF. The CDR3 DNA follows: TGTGCCAGCAGCGGCAGGGAATCGGGTGAAAAACTGTTTTTT.

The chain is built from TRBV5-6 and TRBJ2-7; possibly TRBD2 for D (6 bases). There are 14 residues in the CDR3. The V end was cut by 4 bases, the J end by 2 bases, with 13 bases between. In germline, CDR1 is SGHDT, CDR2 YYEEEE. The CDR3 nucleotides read TGTGCCAGCAGCCGGTCCGGGACTCCCTACGAGCAGTACTTC. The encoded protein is CASSRSGTPYEQYF. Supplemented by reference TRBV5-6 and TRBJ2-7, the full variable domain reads DAGVTQSPTHLIKTRGQQVTLRCSPKSGHDTVSWYQQALGQGPQFIFQYYEEEERQRGNFPDRFSGHQFPNYSSELNVNALLLGDSALYLCASSRSGTPYEQYFGPGTRLTVT.

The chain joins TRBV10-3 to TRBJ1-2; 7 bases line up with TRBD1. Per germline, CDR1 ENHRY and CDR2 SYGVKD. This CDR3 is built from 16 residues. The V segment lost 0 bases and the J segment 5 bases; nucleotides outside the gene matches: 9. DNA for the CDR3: TGTGCCATCAGTGAGTCTACTGGGGGACAGACTTATGGCTACACCTTC. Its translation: CAISESTGGQTYGYTF.

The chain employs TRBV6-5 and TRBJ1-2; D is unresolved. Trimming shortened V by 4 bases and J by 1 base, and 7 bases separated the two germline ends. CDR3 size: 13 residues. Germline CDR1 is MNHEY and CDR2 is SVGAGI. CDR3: CASSFTSNYGYTF. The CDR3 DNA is TGTGCCAGCAGTTTTACGAGTAACTATGGCTACACCTTC.

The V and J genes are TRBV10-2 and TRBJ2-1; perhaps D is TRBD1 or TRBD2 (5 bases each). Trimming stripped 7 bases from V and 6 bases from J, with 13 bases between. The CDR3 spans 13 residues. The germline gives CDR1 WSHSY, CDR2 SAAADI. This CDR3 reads CASTGTLSNEQFF. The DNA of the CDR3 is TGCGCCAGCACCGGGACCCTAAGCAATGAGCAGTTCTTC.

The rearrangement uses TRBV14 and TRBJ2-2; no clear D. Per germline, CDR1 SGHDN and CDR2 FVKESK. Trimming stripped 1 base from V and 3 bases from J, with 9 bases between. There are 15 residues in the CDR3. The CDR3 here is CASSQVRAHTGELFF. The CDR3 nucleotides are TGTGCCAGCAGCCAAGTAAGAGCGCACACCGGGGAGCTGTTTTTT.

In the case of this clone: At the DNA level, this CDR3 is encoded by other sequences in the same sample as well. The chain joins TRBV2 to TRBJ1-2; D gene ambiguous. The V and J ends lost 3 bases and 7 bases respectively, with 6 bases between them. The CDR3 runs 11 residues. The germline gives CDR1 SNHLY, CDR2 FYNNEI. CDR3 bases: TGTGCCAGCAGTGAGGTCGTTGGCTACACCTTC. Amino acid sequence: CASSEVVGYTF.

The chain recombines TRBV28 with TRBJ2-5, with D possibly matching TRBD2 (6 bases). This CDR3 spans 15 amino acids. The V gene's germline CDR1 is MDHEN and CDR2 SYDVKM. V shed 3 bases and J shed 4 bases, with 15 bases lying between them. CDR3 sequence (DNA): TGTGCCAGCAGTTTTCGGAGGGGCGATGCAGAGACCCAGTACTTC. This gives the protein CASSFRRGDAETQYF.

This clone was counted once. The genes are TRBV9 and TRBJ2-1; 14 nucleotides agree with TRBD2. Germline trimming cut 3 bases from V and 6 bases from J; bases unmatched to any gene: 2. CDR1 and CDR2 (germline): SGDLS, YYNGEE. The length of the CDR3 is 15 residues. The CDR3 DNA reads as TGTGCCAGCAGCGGGACTAGCGGGAGGATCAATGAGCAGTTCTTC. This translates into CASSGTSGRINEQFF.

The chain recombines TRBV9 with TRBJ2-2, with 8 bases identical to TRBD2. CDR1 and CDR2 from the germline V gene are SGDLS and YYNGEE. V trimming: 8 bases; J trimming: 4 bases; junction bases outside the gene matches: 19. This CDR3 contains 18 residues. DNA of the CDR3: TGTGCCAGTACCCCCGGGGGGGGGTCCCCCGAAGGCACCGGGGAGCTGTTTTTT. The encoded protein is CASTPGGGSPEGTGELFF. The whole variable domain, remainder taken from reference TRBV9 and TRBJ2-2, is DSGVTQTPKHLITATGQRVTLRCSPRSGDLSVYWYQQSLDQGLQFLIQYYNGEERAKGNILERFSAQQFPDLHSELNLSSLELGDSALYFCASTPGGGSPEGTGELFFGEGSRLTVL.

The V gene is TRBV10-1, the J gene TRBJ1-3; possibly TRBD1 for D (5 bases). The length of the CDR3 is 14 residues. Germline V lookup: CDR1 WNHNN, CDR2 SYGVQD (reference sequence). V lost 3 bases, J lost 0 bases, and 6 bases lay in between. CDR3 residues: CASSEGTSGNTIYF. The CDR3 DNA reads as TGCGCCAGCAGTGAAGGGACCTCTGGAAACACCATATATTTT.

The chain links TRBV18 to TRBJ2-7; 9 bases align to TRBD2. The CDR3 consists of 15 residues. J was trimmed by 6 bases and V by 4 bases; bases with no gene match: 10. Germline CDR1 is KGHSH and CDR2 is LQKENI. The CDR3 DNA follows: TGTGCCAGCTCACAACCCACCGGGACTAGCTTCGAGCAGTACTTC. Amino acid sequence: CASSQPTGTSFEQYF.